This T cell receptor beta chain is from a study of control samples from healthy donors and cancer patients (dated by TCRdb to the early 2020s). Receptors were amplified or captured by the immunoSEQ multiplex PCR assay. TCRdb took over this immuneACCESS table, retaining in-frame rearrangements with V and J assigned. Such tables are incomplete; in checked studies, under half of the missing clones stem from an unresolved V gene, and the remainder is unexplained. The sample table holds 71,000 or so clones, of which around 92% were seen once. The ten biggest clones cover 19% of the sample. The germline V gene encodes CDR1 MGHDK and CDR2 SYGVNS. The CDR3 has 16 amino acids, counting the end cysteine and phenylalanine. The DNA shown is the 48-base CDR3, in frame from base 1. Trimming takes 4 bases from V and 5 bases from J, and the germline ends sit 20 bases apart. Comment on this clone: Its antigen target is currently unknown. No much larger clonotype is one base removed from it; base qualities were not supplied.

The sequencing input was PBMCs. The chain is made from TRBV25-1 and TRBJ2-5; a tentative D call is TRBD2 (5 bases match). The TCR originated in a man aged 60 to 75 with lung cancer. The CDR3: CASSVIEGSMRETQYF. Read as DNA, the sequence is TGTGCCAGCAGTGTCATAGAGGGTAGCATGCGGGAGACCCAGTACTTC.